This TCR beta chain was observed in a study of shared clonotypes between healthy human individuals. Study-level findings and limits: When compared with the clonotypes that were shared by all four sorted-subset donors, the non-shared clonotypes turned out to have lower generation probabilities.

Germline trimming cut 5 bases from V and 5 bases from J; bases unmatched to any gene: 10. Germline CDR1 reads SGHTA; CDR2 reads FQGTGA. The CDR3 runs 16 residues. A word on this clone: Its target is not known.

The protocol was immunoSEQ multiplex PCR, while the TCRdb copy is restricted to in-frame clones and leaves out a portion. The repertoire consists of some 1,400,000 clones, with around 97% occurring once and the leading ten covering over 1%. The rearrangement links TRBV7-3 to TRBJ2-3; 10 positions match TRBD1. Source material: naive CD4+ T cells sorted from blood. As for subset: CD45RA+ positively selected. This TCR was recovered from a man aged 25-45 years in good health. CDR3 sequence: CASSPTTGGLRDTQYF. CDR3 nucleotides: TGTGCCAGCAGCCCGACGACAGGGGGCCTTAGAGATACGCAGTATTTT.